The TCR beta chain under discussion was sequenced for a study of beta chain features in type 1 diabetes. The overall study: Sorted cells, some 110 million in number, were examined across all samples. Study observations and caveats: A pattern of fewer insertions and more deletions at VDJ junctions was seen in type 1 diabetes patients. TCRB CDR3s were moderately but significantly shorter in Type 1 diabetes patients in all four CD4+ subsets.

This clone occurred a few times. Antigen: not known. Other nucleotide sequences from this sample produce the same CDR3. The entirety of the isolated RNA underwent reverse transcription, so expressed TCRB transcripts were sequenced. Method: immunoSEQ multiplex PCR; TCRdb's copy keeps in-frame clones and lacks some. The table includes about 700,000 clones, under 15% detected once. Per germline, CDR1 SGHRS and CDR2 YFSETQ. V was cut by 4 bases and J by 3 bases, with 9 bases left in between. The CDR3 runs to 13 residues. This chain joins TRBV5-1 and TRBJ2-3; tentatively, D is TRBD1 (6 bases). Input material: naive CD4+ T cells from blood. The TCR comes from a man younger than 30 with type 1 diabetes. CDR3 sequence reads: CASSPDRTDTQYF. In nucleotides, the CDR3 is TGCGCCAGCAGCCCGGACAGAACAGATACGCAGTATTTT.